These 10 T cell receptor beta chains came from one sample sequenced in a study of cytomegalovirus exposure and HLA in healthy donors. A multiplex PCR was run with 60 Vbeta primers and 13 Jbeta primers. Libraries were prepared by immunoSEQ multiplex PCR; TCRdb keeps only in-frame clonotypes and omits some of them. Here the sample spans fewer than 140,000 clones, around 85% being singletons. The sample was PBMCs. The receptors derive from a man between 60 and 70 years old in good health and CMV-seronegative.

About this clone itself: The junction departs from the called germline gene at one end, perhaps through a read error. The J gene is TRBJ1-2, the V gene TRBV7-2; 9 bases fit TRBD1. CDR1 SGHTA and CDR2 FQGNSA come from the germline V gene. The CDR3 is 17 residues long. The CDR3 DNA reads TGTGCCGGCAGCCAGTTTTCGGGACAGGGTTCGACCTATGGCTACACCTTC. This encodes CAGSQFSGQGSTYGYTF.

V is TRBV7-9 and J is TRBJ2-5; 7 bases fit TRBD1. The germline gives CDR1 SEHNR, CDR2 FQNEAQ (reference sequence). The CDR3 sequence is 14 residues long. The trim removed 1 base at V and 6 bases at J, leaving 5 bases unmatched. The CDR3 region has the DNA TGTGCCAGCAGCTTAGTTGCGACAGGGCAGACCCAGTACTTC. Translating it yields CASSLVATGQTQYF. The full variable domain, completed using reference TRBV7-9 and TRBJ2-5, is DTGVSQNPRHKITKRGQNVTFRCDPISEHNRLYWYRQTLGQGPEFLTYFQNEAQLEKSRLLSDRFSAERPKGSFSTLEIQRTEQGDSAMYLCASSLVATGQTQYFGPGTRLLVL.

The chain uses TRBV28 and TRBJ1-3; unclear D gene. The CDR3 is 14 residues long. Germline values: CDR1 MDHEN, CDR2 SYDVKM. The V end lost 4 bases, the J end lost 0 bases, and 7 bases lay between the germline ends. CDR3 loop: CASSSHFSGNTIYF. The DNA of the CDR3 is TGTGCCAGCAGTTCACATTTCTCTGGAAACACCATATATTTT.

The rearrangement uses TRBV7-9 and TRBJ1-5; a weak D match, TRBD1 (5 bases). V was shortened by 5 bases and J by 9 bases, with 11 bases between the two germline ends. CDR1 is SEHNR and CDR2 is FQNEAQ in the germline V gene (reference sequence). CDR3 length equals 12 residues. CDR3 nucleotide sequence: TGTGCCAGCAGCCCAACCGGGGGGCCCCAGCATTTT. Protein sequence: CASSPTGGPQHF.

V and J are TRBV9 and TRBJ1-2; possibly TRBD1 for D (6 bases). The CDR3 runs 15 residues. The V gene's germline CDR1 is SGDLS and CDR2 YYNGEE. V was shortened by 5 bases and J by 4 bases, with 18 bases between the two germline ends. The CDR3 DNA reads TGTGCCAGCAGTACAGGGCAGGCAAGAGTCTATGGCTACACCTTC. The encoded protein is CASSTGQARVYGYTF.

The rearrangement links TRBV27 to TRBJ2-2; 11 positions agree with TRBD2. The J segment lost 6 bases and the V segment lost 5 bases, leaving 5 bases of the junction unmatched. The CDR3 runs 15 residues. Germline V gene lookup returns CDR1 MNHEY and CDR2 SMNVEV (reference sequence). Written as DNA, the CDR3 is TGTGCCAGCAGTGTTAGCGGGGGGGCTCCCGGGGAGCTGTTTTTT. Its translation: CASSVSGGAPGELFF.

The chain is built from TRBV13 and TRBJ1-1; D remains unclear. Germline V lookup: CDR1 PRHDT, CDR2 FYEKMQ (reference sequence). Trimming took off 0 bases at V and 3 bases at J, with 5 bases between the two ends. CDR3 length: 13 amino acids. The CDR3, as DNA: TGTGCCAGCAGCTTAGGTTCGTACACTGAAGCTTTCTTT. This gives the protein CASSLGSYTEAFF.

In this sample, this clone turned up once. V and J are TRBV7-2 and TRBJ1-1; no definite D call. Germline V CDR1 and CDR2: SGHTA, FQGNSA. The V gene lost 3 bases and the J gene lost 0 bases, with 8 bases spanning the gap. There are 14 residues in the CDR3. The CDR3 nucleotides read TGTGCCAGCAGCTTCAGCGCAATGAACACTGAAGCTTTCTTT. Translation: CASSFSAMNTEAFF.

The chain is built from TRBV9 and TRBJ2-3; 8 bases map to TRBD2. Germline assignment: CDR1 SGDLS and CDR2 YYNGEE. The J segment lost 6 bases and the V segment lost 7 bases, leaving 13 bases of the junction unmatched. This CDR3 spans 15 amino acids. The CDR3 spells CASGGRGGGLDTQYF. CDR3 in DNA: TGTGCCAGCGGGGGCCGGGGCGGGGGGCTGGATACGCAGTATTTT.

The chain couples TRBV4-3 to TRBJ2-7; possible D gene TRBD1, 8 bases. The CDR3 covers 15 residues. Germline CDR1 is LGHNA and CDR2 is YSLEER. Trimming took off 1 base at V and 4 bases at J, with 14 bases between the two ends. The CDR3: CASSQVQGEGYEQYF. The CDR3 DNA is TGCGCCAGCAGCCAAGTACAGGGGGAGGGGTACGAGCAGTACTTC.